This entry concerns a single T cell receptor (beta chain). Its specificity is unknown. This sample was taken from a study of cytomegalovirus exposure and HLA in healthy donors. Broader study findings: Earlier results showed most TCR beta V segments being productive about 90% or about 30% of the time. A link between a missense DCLRE1C variant and TCR beta V- and J-gene trimming emerged from a later analysis.

V lost 4 bases and J lost 6; bases outside the gene matches: 16. Germline CDR1 SGDLS, CDR2 YYNGEE. The CDR3 runs 17 residues. PCR primers comprised 60 Vbeta and 13 Jbeta primers. Generated by immunoSEQ multiplex PCR, the TCRdb table keeps only in-frame clones and is missing some. The sample contains roughly 180,000 clones, about three quarters of which appear only once. The donors, nominally healthy at sampling, likely had unrecorded immune exposures. What was sequenced was PBMCs. This chain connects TRBV9 to TRBJ2-7; 10 nucleotides match TRBD1. The receptor was isolated from a female donor in good health and CMV-seronegative. CDR3 nucleotide sequence: TGTGCCAGCAGCACCGGGACAGGGGCGATGAGGAGCGGCGAGCAGTACTTC. Translation: CASSTGTGAMRSGEQYF. The full variable domain, with the rest looked up from reference TRBV9 and TRBJ2-7, is DSGVTQTPKHLITATGQRVTLRCSPRSGDLSVYWYQQSLDQGLQFLIQYYNGEERAKGNILERFSAQQFPDLHSELNLSSLELGDSALYFCASSTGTGAMRSGEQYFGPGTRLTVT.